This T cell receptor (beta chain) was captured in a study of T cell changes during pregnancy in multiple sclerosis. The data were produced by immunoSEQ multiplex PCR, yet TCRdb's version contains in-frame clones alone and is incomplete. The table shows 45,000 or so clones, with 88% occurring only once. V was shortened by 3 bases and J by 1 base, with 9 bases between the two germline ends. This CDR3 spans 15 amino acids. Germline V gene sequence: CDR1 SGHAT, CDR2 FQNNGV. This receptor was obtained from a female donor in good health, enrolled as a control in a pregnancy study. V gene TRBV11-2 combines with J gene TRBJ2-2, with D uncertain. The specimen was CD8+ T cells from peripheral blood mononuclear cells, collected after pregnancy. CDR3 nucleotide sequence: TGTGCCAGCAGCTTTAGTTCGGTGAACACCGGGGAGCTGTTTTTT. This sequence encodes CASSFSSVNTGELFF. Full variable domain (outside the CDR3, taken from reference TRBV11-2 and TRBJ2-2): EAGVAQSPRYKIIEKRQSVAFWCNPISGHATLYWYQQILGQGPKLLIQFQNNGVVDDSQLPKDRFSAERLKGVDSTLKIQPAKLEDSAVYLCASSFSSVNTGELFFGEGSRLTVL.